The 18 T cell receptor beta chains presented below share a single source sample, sequenced in a study of shared clonotypes between healthy human individuals. Sequencing was performed with immunoSEQ multiplex PCR; in TCRdb, only in-frame clones are kept and a portion is missing. The repertoire includes roughly 2,000,000 clones, around 95% of them detected once, and about 1.7% sits in the top ten. Terminally differentiated effector memory CD45RA+ cells were excluded by CCR7 positive selection of CD45RO-negative cells. The specimen was naive CD8+ T cells from PBMCs. The receptor source for this set is a man aged 18-30 years in good health. Some clones in this sample may be carry-over from other donors' samples.

The V gene is TRBV5-4, the J gene TRBJ2-7, with 7 bases fitting TRBD1. Germline assignment: CDR1 SGHNT and CDR2 YYREEE (reference sequence). The CDR3 extends over 13 amino acids. The junction had 6 bases not matched to a gene; V was cut back by 2 bases and J by 7 bases. CDR3 coding DNA: TGTGCCAGCAGCTTTAAGGGGGCGCTAGAGCAGTACTTC. This encodes CASSFKGALEQYF.

The chain employs TRBV7-2 and TRBJ1-5; D unclear. Germline V lookup: CDR1 SGHTA, CDR2 FQGNSA. The V end was cut by 5 bases, the J end by 11 bases, with 22 bases between. This CDR3 spans 15 amino acids. The CDR3, as DNA: TGTGCCAGCAGCCCGGGTGAATCCCGCGGGAGGGCCCAGCATTTT. Residues: CASSPGESRGRAQHF.

This sequence joins TRBV19 and TRBJ2-5, with 10 bases matching TRBD2. Germline V gives CDR1 LNHDA, CDR2 SQIVND (reference sequence). Trimming removed 3 bases from V and 5 bases from J; junction bases left unmatched: 9. This CDR3 has 16 amino acids. The CDR3 loop is CASSILGAGGDETQYF. The CDR3 DNA reads as TGTGCCAGTAGTATTCTGGGAGCGGGGGGGGATGAGACCCAGTACTTC.

The rearrangement joins TRBV28 to TRBJ2-3; D not certain. The CDR3 sequence is 15 residues long. V gave up 2 bases and J gave up 2 bases, with 11 bases separating them. In germline, CDR1 is MDHEN, CDR2 SYDVKM. The CDR3 sequence is CASSLPPVDTDTQYF. Written as DNA, the CDR3 is TGTGCCAGCAGTTTACCCCCCGTCGACACAGATACGCAGTATTTT. Full variable domain (remainder filled in from reference TRBV28 and TRBJ2-3): DVKVTQSSRYLVKRTGEKVFLECVQDMDHENMFWYRQDPGLGLRLIYFSYDVKMKEKGDIPEGYSVSREKKERFSLILESASTNQTSMYLCASSLPPVDTDTQYFGPGTRLTVL.

The chain recombines TRBV6-6 with TRBJ2-1; tentative D call: TRBD1 (6 bases). Germline V gene data show CDR1 as MNHNY and CDR2 as SVGAGI (reference sequence). The ends were cut back, 4 bases at V and 7 bases at J, with 8 bases in the middle. The CDR3 is 12 residues long. The CDR3 spells CASSLGANEQFF. The DNA for the CDR3 is TGTGCCAGCAGTTTGGGGGCGAATGAGCAGTTCTTC.

The chain links TRBV14 to TRBJ2-5, with TRBD2 matching over 11 bases. Germline loops: CDR1 SGHDN, CDR2 FVKESK. The junction had 4 bases not matched to a gene; V was cut back by 1 base and J by 0 bases. The length of the CDR3 is 17 residues. CDR3 region: CASSQGLAGGYQETQYF. The CDR3 nucleotides read TGTGCCAGCAGCCAAGGTTTAGCGGGAGGGTACCAAGAGACCCAGTACTTC.

This clone has a single count. The CDR3 protein is CASSLSLDSTDTQYF. The CDR3, as DNA: TGTGCCAGCAGCTTATCCCTGGACAGCACAGATACGCAGTATTTT. This chain uses TRBV7-2 with TRBJ2-3; D unresolved. Germline CDR1 SGHTA, CDR2 FQGNSA. Trimming left V 2 bases short and J 0 bases short, with 9 bases between. The length of the CDR3 is 15 residues. Full variable domain (rest looked up from reference TRBV7-2 and TRBJ2-3): GAGVSQSPSNKVTEKGKDVELRCDPISGHTALYWYRQSLGQGLEFLIYFQGNSAPDKSGLPSDRFSAERTGGSVSTLTIQRTQQEDSAVYLCASSLSLDSTDTQYFGPGTRLTVL.

This chain links TRBV11-3 with TRBJ2-1; D possibly uses TRBD1 or TRBD2 (5 bases each). Trimming left V 5 bases short and J 7 bases short, with 15 bases between. Germline lookup yields CDR1 SGHNT and CDR2 YENEEA. This CDR3 is built from 14 residues. CDR3 in amino acids: CASSTHGGENEQFF. CDR3 sequence (DNA): TGTGCCAGCAGCACCCATGGGGGAGAAAATGAGCAGTTCTTC. The variable domain in full, with the rest retrieved from reference TRBV11-3 and TRBJ2-1, is EAGVVQSPRYKIIEKKQPVAFWCNPISGHNTLYWYLQNLGQGPELLIRYENEEAVDDSQLPKDRFSAERLKGVDSTLKIQPAELGDSAVYLCASSTHGGENEQFFGPGTRLTVL.

The DNA for the CDR3 is TGCAGCGTTGGTGGGACGGGGGCCACCTACGAGCAGTACTTC. This encodes CSVGGTGATYEQYF. This chain joins TRBV29-1 and TRBJ2-7; D assignment may be TRBD1 or TRBD2 (6 bases each). Germline lookup yields CDR1 SQVTM and CDR2 ANQGSEA. CDR3 length: 14 amino acids. The V gene lost 4 bases and the J gene lost 2 bases, with 15 bases spanning the gap.

This clone was seen once. The rearrangement uses TRBV4-1 and TRBJ2-5; the D call may be TRBD1 or TRBD2 (5 bases each). CDR1 and CDR2 (germline): MGHRA, YSYEKL. The CDR3 is made up of 16 amino acids. Deletions cut 3 bases from V and 4 bases from J, with 18 bases between. The CDR3 nucleotides are TGCGCCAGCAGCCAGGACCGCCGGGACGGAGGAGAGACCCAGTACTTC. Its protein product is CASSQDRRDGGETQYF.

V usage is TRBV5-1 and J usage is TRBJ2-1, with D perhaps matching TRBD2 (5 bases). The germline gives CDR1 SGHRS, CDR2 YFSETQ. The ends were cut back, 4 bases at V and 7 bases at J, with 12 bases in the middle. The CDR3 consists of 13 residues. CDR3 coding DNA: TGCGCCAGCAGCAACCGCCCGGGAAATGAGCAGTTCTTC. Translated: CASSNRPGNEQFF.

The V and J genes are TRBV4-3 and TRBJ2-1; 8 bases line up with TRBD2. The germline V gene encodes CDR1 LGHNA and CDR2 YSLEER. After removal of 7 bases from V and 3 bases from J, the junction contained 5 bases not matched to a gene. The CDR3 covers 14 residues. The CDR3 nucleotides read TGCGCCAGCAACTACGGGGGGGTCTACAATGAGCAGTTCTTC. Translated: CASNYGGVYNEQFF.

This clone was detected only once. Distinct nucleotide sequences in the sample also encode this CDR3. The V call is TRBV5-1, the J call TRBJ2-7, with D unresolved. The CDR3 is 13 amino acids. V shed 0 bases and J shed 3 bases, with 7 bases lying between them. The V gene's germline CDR1 is SGHRS and CDR2 YFSETQ. The CDR3 spells CASSLEVRYEQYF. Here the CDR3 DNA reads TGCGCCAGCAGCTTGGAGGTGCGCTACGAGCAGTACTTC.

The chain has TRBV2 and TRBJ2-7, with D possibly being TRBD1 (5 bases). V lost 5 bases and J 2 bases, leaving 10 bases between the germline ends. The CDR3 has 13 residues. CDR1 and CDR2 from the germline V gene are SNHLY and FYNNEI. CDR3 nucleotide sequence: TGTGCCAGCAGTCGACAGACCGCCTACGAGCAGTACTTC. Its translation: CASSRQTAYEQYF.

This clone was recorded once. The chain recombines TRBV4-1 with TRBJ2-7, with unresolved D. The CDR3 covers 13 residues. V lost 2 bases and J 7 bases, leaving 12 bases between the germline ends. CDR1 and CDR2 from the germline V gene are MGHRA and YSYEKL. DNA for the CDR3: TGCGCCAGCAGCCAAAGCCAAGGGCGAGAGCAGTACTTC. Its translation is CASSQSQGREQYF.

This chain joins TRBV9 and TRBJ2-3; D unclear. Germline CDR1 SGDLS, CDR2 YYNGEE. CDR3 length: 16 amino acids. V was shortened by 2 bases and J by 0 bases, with 13 bases between the two germline ends. The CDR3 region has the DNA TGTGCCAGCAGCGTTCCCCTGGACGACAGCACAGATACGCAGTATTTT. Residues: CASSVPLDDSTDTQYF.

The V and J genes are TRBV29-1 and TRBJ2-1, with D possibly TRBD2 on 5 matching bases. V gave up 6 bases and J gave up 1 base, with 13 bases separating them. CDR3 length: 14 residues. From germline, CDR1 is SQVTM and CDR2 ANQGSEA. DNA for the CDR3: TGCAGCGTCGGAGGACTGCAGTCCTACAATGAGCAGTTCTTC. Amino acid sequence: CSVGGLQSYNEQFF.

This rearrangement joins TRBV27 to TRBJ1-3; TRBD1 matches 9 bases. The trim removed 5 bases at V and 1 base at J, leaving 12 bases unmatched. There are 18 residues in the CDR3. The germline V gene has CDR1 MNHEY and CDR2 SMNVEV (reference sequence). DNA of the CDR3: TGTGCCAGCAGTCTCACCGGGACAGGGAAACCATCTGGAAACACCATATATTTT. This encodes CASSLTGTGKPSGNTIYF.